The present T cell receptor beta chain was sequenced within a study of circulating and synovial CD4+ cells in juvenile arthritis. General study results and limits: CPL and bulk CD4 samples differed at least tenfold in T cell genomes. Diversity here was lower than in bulk blood CD4 cells. Deeper sequencing increased measured overlap with synovial clonotypes. Circulating pathogenic-like lymphocytes shared a substantially higher fraction of CDR3 sequences with synovium than bulk blood.

CDR1 is MGHDK, CDR2 SYGVNS, per germline. The CDR3 is 16 residues long. V was clipped by 2 bases and J by 1 base, with 11 bases between them. Comments on this clone: The antigen is unknown.

The repertoire was sequenced with immunoSEQ multiplex PCR; TCRdb's copy has only in-frame clones and lacks some. Of about 32,000 clones listed, 85% to 95% are singletons. The sequence was obtained from a human donor with juvenile idiopathic arthritis. J is TRBJ2-2 and V is TRBV25-1; unclear D gene. Source material: CD4+ T cells from blood. The CDR3 loop is CASSETLGRNTGELFF. CDR3 nucleotide sequence: TGTGCCAGCAGTGAAACCCTAGGCAGGAACACCGGGGAGCTGTTTTTT.